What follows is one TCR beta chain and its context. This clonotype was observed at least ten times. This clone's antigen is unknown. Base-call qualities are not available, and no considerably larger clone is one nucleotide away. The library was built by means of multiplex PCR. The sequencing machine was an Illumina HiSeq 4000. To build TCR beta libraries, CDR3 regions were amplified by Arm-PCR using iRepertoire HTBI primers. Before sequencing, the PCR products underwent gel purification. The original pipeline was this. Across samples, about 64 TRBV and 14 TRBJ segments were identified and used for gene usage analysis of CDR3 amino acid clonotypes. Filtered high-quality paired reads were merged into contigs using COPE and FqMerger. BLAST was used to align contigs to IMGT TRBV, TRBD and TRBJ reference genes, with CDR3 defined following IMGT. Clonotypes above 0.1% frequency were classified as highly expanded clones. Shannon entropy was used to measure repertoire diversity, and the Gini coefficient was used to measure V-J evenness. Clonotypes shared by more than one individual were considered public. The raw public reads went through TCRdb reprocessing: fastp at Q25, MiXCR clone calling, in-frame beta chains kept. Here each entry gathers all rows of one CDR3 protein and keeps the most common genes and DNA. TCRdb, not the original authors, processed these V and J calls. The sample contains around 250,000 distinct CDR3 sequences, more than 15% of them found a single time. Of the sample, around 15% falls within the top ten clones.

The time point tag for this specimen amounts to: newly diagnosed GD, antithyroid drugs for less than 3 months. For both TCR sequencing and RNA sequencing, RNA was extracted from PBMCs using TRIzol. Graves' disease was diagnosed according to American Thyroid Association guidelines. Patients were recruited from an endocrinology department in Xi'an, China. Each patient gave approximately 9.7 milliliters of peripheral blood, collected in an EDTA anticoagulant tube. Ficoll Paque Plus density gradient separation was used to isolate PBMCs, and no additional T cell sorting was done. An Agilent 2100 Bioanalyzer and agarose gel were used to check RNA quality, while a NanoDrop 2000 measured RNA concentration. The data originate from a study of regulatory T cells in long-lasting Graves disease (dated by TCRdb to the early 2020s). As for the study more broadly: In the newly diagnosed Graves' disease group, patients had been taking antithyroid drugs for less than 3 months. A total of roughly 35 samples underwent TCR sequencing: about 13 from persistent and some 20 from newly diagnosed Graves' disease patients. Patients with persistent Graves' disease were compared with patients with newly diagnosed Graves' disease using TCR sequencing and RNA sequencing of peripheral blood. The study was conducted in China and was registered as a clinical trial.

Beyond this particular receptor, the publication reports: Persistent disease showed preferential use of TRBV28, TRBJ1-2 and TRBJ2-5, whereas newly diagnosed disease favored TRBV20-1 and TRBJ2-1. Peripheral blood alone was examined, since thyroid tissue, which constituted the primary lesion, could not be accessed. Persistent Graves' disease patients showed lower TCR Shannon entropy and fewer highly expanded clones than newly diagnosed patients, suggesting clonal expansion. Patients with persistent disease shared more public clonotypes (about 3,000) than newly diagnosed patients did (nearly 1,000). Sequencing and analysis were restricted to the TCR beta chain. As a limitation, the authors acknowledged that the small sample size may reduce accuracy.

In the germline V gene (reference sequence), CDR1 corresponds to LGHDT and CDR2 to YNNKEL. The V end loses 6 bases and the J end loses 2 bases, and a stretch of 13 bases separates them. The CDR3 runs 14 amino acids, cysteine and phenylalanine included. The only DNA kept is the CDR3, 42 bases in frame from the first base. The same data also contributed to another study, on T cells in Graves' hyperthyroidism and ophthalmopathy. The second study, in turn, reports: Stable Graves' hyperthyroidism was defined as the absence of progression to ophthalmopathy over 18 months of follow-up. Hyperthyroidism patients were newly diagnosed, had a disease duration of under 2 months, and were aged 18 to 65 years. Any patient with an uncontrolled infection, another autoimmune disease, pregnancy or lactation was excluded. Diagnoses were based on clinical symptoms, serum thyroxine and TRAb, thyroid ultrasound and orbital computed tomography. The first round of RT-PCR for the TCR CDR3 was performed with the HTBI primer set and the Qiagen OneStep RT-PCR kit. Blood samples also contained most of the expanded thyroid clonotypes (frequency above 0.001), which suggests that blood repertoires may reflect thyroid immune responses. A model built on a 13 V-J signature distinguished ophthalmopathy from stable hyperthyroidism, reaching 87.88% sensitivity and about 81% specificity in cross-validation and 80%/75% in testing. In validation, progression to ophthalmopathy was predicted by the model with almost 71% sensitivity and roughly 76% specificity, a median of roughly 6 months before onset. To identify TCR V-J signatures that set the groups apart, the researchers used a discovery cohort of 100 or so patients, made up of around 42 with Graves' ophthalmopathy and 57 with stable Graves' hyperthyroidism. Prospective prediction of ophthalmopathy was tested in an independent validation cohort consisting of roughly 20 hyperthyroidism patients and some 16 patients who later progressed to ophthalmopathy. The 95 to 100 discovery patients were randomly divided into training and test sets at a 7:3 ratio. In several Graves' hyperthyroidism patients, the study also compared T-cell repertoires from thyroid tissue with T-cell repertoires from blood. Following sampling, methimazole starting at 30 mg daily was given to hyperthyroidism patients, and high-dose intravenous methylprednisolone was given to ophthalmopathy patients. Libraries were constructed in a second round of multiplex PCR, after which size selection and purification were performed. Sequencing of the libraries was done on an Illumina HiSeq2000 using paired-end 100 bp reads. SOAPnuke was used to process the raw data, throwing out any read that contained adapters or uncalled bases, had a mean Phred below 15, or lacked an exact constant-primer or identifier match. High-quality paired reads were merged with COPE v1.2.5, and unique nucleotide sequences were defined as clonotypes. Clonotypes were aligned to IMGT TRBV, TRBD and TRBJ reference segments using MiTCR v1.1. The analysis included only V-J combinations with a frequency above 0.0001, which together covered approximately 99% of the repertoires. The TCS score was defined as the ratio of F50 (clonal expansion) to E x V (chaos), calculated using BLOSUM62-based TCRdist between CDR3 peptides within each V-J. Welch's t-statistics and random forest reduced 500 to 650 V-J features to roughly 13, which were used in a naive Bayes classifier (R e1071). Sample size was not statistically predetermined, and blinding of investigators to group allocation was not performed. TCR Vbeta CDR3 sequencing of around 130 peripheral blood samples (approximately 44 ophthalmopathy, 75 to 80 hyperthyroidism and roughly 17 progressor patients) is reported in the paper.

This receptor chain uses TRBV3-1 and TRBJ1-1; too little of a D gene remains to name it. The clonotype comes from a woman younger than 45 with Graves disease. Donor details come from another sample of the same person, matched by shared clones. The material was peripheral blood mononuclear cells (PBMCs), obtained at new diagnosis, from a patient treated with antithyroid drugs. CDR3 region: CASSRWHQNTEAFF. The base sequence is TGTGCCAGCAGTCGGTGGCACCAAAACACTGAAGCTTTCTTT.